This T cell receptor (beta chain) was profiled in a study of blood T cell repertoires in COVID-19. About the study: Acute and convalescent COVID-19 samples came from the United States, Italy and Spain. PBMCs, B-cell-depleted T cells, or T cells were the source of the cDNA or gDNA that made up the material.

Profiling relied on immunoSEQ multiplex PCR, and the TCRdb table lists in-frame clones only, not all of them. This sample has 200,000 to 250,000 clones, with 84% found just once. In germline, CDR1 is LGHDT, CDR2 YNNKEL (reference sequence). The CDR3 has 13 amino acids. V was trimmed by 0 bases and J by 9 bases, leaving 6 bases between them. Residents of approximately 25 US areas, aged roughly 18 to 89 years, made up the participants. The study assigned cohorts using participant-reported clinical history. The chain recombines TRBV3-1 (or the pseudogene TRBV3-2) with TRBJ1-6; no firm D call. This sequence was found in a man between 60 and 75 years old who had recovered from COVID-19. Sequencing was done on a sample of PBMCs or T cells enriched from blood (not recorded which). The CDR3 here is CASSQDRGSPLHF. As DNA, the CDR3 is TGTGCCAGCAGCCAAGATAGAGGTTCACCCCTCCACTTT.